This TCR beta chain was observed in a study of neurological immune-mediated disorders. The study's findings and limits: HTLV-1-associated myelopathy showed the most TCR clonal expansion; multiple sclerosis the least, below healthy controls.

The V and J ends lost 2 bases and 0 bases respectively, with 10 bases between them. The CDR3 is made up of 15 amino acids. Germline loops: CDR1 SGHRS, CDR2 YFSETQ. 5'RACE with 10-nucleotide random UMIs produced the cDNA. Every sequencing run generated over 170 million TCR-beta sequences from 15-18 subjects. TCRdb reprocessed the 5' RACE reads with MiXCR, giving one entry per CDR3 protein. The sample includes tens of thousands of distinct CDR3 sequences, about a sixth of them seen just once. To note about this clonotype: No antigen is known for it.

The unsorted libraries were produced from 2 million PBMCs held at -80 C. The sample was PBMCs. V is TRBV5-1 and J is TRBJ2-3; D uncertain. The receptor comes from a woman in her 40s in good health. The CDR3 protein is CASSFRLPSTDTQYF. CDR3 DNA: TGCGCCAGCAGCTTCAGATTACCAAGCACAGATACGCAGTATTTT.